The rows below give T cell receptor beta chains drawn from one sample of a study of blood T cell repertoires in COVID-19. Libraries were prepared by immunoSEQ multiplex PCR; TCRdb keeps only in-frame clonotypes and omits some of them. The table lists about 70,000 clones, roughly 89% of them singletons, with roughly 7.6% in the top ten. Sequencing was carried out using peripheral blood. The receptors originated from a man in his forties or fifties with active COVID-19. CDR3s include the opening cysteine and the closing phenylalanine or tryptophan. A D gene is named only where the DNA matches it firmly. The size field is filled for only some rows; it gives once, few, many or a size class.

-	-	14	TRBV7-9	TRBJ2-5	TGTGCCAGCAGCCTGAACGGAGCTCTAGAGACCCAGTACTTC	CASSLNGALETQYF
-	-	15	TRBV19	TRBJ2-2	TGTGCCAGTAGTGTTAGTAGAGGACAAGCCGGGGAGCTGTTTTTT	CASSVSRGQAGELFF
-	TRBD2	17	TRBV5-6	TRBJ2-3	TGTGCCAGCAGCTTACGACTAGCGGGGGGGCTCACAGATACGCAGTATTTT	CASSLRLAGGLTDTQYF
-	TRBD2	18	TRBV7-6	TRBJ2-5	TGTGCCAGCAGCTCCGGGACTAGCGGGGGGGTAGGCCAAGAGACCCAGTACTTC	CASSSGTSGGVGQETQYF
-	TRBD1	16	TRBV19	TRBJ2-4	TGTGCCAGTAGTATAGGGGGACAGGTTGTCAAAAACATTCAGTACTTC	CASSIGGQVVKNIQYF
-	-	15	TRBV25-1	TRBJ2-2	TGTGCCAGCAGTGACCCCAGGGTTCACACCGGGGAGCTGTTTTTT	CASSDPRVHTGELFF
-	TRBD2	16	TRBV3-1/TRBV3-2	TRBJ2-2	TGTGCCAGCAGCCTAAGCGGGGGACGGAACACCGGGGAGCTGTTTTTT	CASSLSGGRNTGELFF
-	-	11	TRBV11-2	TRBJ2-7	TGTGCCAGCAGACTGGTGGTTGAGCAGTACTTC	CASRLVVEQYF
-	-	15	TRBV5-8	TRBJ2-3	TGTGCCAGCAGCTTGCCAGGGCTCGGCACAGATACGCAGTATTTT	CASSLPGLGTDTQYF
-	-	14	TRBV6-5	TRBJ1-1	TGTGCCAGCAGTTACTCGAGAGCCAGGTTATTAACTTTCTTT	CASSYSRARLLTFF
-	-	15	TRBV7-9	TRBJ2-6	TGTGCCAGCAGCTTAGGTGTAGCTGGGGCCAACGTCCTGACTTTC	CASSLGVAGANVLTF
-	-	14	TRBV6-6	TRBJ2-7	TGTGCCAGCACCTTAAGAGGTGGCTCCTACGAGCAGTACTTC	CASTLRGGSYEQYF
-	-	17	TRBV12-1	TRBJ2-7	TGTGCCAGCAGCCCCTCTCGACTAGCGGGGGGGTTCTACGAGCAGTACTTC	CASSPSRLAGGFYEQYF
-	-	16	TRBV5-6	TRBJ1-2	TGTGCCAGCAGCTTAATTAATGGGGGACTTTACTATGGCTACACCTTC	CASSLINGGLYYGYTF
-	-	17	TRBV12-2	TRBJ2-3	TGTGCAAGTCGCAAAGGACTAGCGGGGGCTAGCACAGATACGCAGTATTTT	CASRKGLAGASTDTQYF
medium-sized	-	16	TRBV13	TRBJ2-6	TGTGCCAGCAGCTTCACAGGGACCTCTGGGGCCAACGTCCTGACTTTC	CASSFTGTSGANVLTF
-	TRBD1	14	TRBV7-2	TRBJ2-3	TGTGCCAGCAGCTGGGACAGGAGCACAGATACGCAGTATTTT	CASSWDRSTDTQYF
-	-	14	TRBV10-1	TRBJ1-6	TGCGCCAGCAGTGAGTCGGCCAGTAATTCACCCCTCCACTTT	CASSESASNSPLHF
-	-	15	TRBV9	TRBJ2-7	TGTGCCAGCAGCGTTACCGGGACAAACACCTACGAGCAGTACTTC	CASSVTGTNTYEQYF
-	TRBD2	17	TRBV19	TRBJ2-4	TGTGCCAGTAGTATCCGTAGCGGGGCGGTAGCCAAAAACATTCAGTACTTC	CASSIRSGAVAKNIQYF
-	TRBD1	13	TRBV2	TRBJ2-3	TGTGCCAGCATGACAGGGCTCACAGATACGCAGTATTTT	CASMTGLTDTQYF
-	-	14	TRBV15	TRBJ2-7	TGTGCCACCAGCAGAGATCAAGAGGGCTACGAGCAGTACTTC	CATSRDQEGYEQYF